Sequencing of this T cell receptor beta chain was carried out in a study of blood T cell repertoires in COVID-19 (dated by TCRdb to 2018 to 2020). A note on the overall study: The collaborator samples originated in the United States, Italy and Spain and spanned the acute and convalescent phases of COVID-19. The repertoires were made available in a free public database intended to serve as a resource for research on the immune response to SARS-CoV-2. The prospective study material was composed of cDNA or gDNA derived from T cells, B-cell-depleted T cells, or PBMCs. A de-identified subject ID, COVID-19 status, age in years and sex were almost always included in the sample metadata. Samples were obtained from the ongoing ImmuneRACE study (first 160 participants) and from 950 to 1,500 subjects provided by 6 global collaborators. Where available, HLA class I and class II types were taken from metadata supplied by the sample provider and were not determined by assay-based typing. Subjects who had been exposed to COVID-19, were actively infected with it, or had recovered from it provided the deeply sampled blood TCRbeta repertoires that made up the dataset.

The immunoSEQ Assay, a bias-controlled multiplex PCR, was used to amplify TCRbeta CDR3 regions from genomic DNA. Processing in the source paper ran as follows. The number of nucleated cells in each sample was estimated from the amplification of reference gene primers within the assay. To quantify the absolute abundance of each unique TCRbeta CDR3 rearrangement, sequence reads were collapsed and filtered. Productive Simpson clonality was computed per sample as the square root of Simpson's diversity index over productive rearrangements. Not all clones reach the TCRdb copy of this immuneACCESS table, which keeps in-frame sequences only. Checked studies attribute under half of the gap to unresolved V genes and leave the rest unexplained. V and J calls and clone size are as listed in that table; D and trimming were resolved from the DNA. This sample lists some 270,000 clones; 80% to 85% were detected once. About 3.4% of the sample rests with the top ten.

V is trimmed back by 7 bases and J by 3 bases, and the junction contains 5 bases that no gene match accounts for. The CDR3 spans 14 residues, from the cysteine through the phenylalanine. Only the CDR3 DNA is retained, 42 bases long and in frame from the first base. CDR1 MNHEY and CDR2 SVGAGI were looked up in the germline V gene. For this clone: Its antigen specificity is not known. Qualities for individual bases were not recorded, and no much larger clone is one base off. Other DNA sequences of this sample code for an identical CDR3.

The study at large found these results: The amount of clinical and demographic metadata varied by source and participant and was provided uncurated.

In the prospective study, participants were about 18 to 89 years old, resided in 25 or so geographic areas of the United States, and were enrolled through a virtual design. Cohort assignment in the prospective study relied on participant-reported clinical history from a screening survey and a study questionnaire. Recovered participants in ImmuneRACE Cohort 3 were defined by two consecutive negative NP/OP PCR tests, clearance by a healthcare professional, or resolution of symptoms. In the prospective study, whole blood, serum and a nasopharyngeal or oropharyngeal swab were collected from each participant by mobile phlebotomists. Prospective study participants could optionally give additional blood draws and questionnaires over a roughly 2-month period. Prospective study blood samples were shipped either frozen or at room temperature before DNA extraction.

This TCR derives from a man aged 45-65 years who had recovered from COVID-19. The chain is made from TRBV6-5 and TRBJ1-5; 8 central nucleotides agree with TRBD1. Source material: PBMCs or T cells enriched from blood (not recorded which). The CDR3 region reads CASKTGASNQPQHF. The DNA sequence follows: TGTGCCAGCAAGACAGGGGCCTCCAATCAGCCCCAGCATTTT.